One sample yielded the 10 T cell receptor beta chains listed below, sequenced in a study of shared clonotypes between healthy human individuals. TCRdb's table, derived via immunoSEQ multiplex PCR, lists solely in-frame clones and lacks some. The sample includes roughly 100,000 clones, roughly 70% of them seen just once. The sample comprised memory CD8+ T cells sorted from blood. The subset: CD45RO+ cells pooled with CCR7-negative TemRA cells. The receptor set was obtained from a woman aged 25 to 45 in good health.

The rearrangement links TRBV13 to TRBJ2-4, with D possibly being TRBD1 or TRBD2 (5 bases each). V lost 3 bases, J lost 2 bases, and 17 bases lay in between. CDR3 length: 17 residues. Germline V gene lookup returns CDR1 PRHDT and CDR2 FYEKMQ (reference sequence). CDR3 amino acids: CASSLNSGWETKNIQYF. The CDR3 bases are TGTGCCAGCAGCTTGAATTCAGGGTGGGAGACCAAAAACATTCAGTACTTC.

This rearrangement joins TRBV11-2 to TRBJ2-2, with TRBD2 matching 15 bases. V gave up 1 base and J gave up 5 bases; unmatched junction bases: 2. Germline V gene lookup returns CDR1 SGHAT and CDR2 FQNNGV. The CDR3 length is 17 residues. The CDR3: CASSLVGLAGGTGELFF. The CDR3, as DNA: TGTGCCAGCAGCTTAGTGGGACTAGCGGGAGGAACCGGGGAGCTGTTTTTT.

The chain recombines TRBV7-6 with TRBJ2-5; D may correspond to TRBD1 or TRBD2 (5 bases each). The last part of the DNA fits TRBJ2-7 better; the J call may be wrong. The CDR3 totals 14 residues. CDR1 and CDR2 (germline): SGHVS, FNYEAQ. CDR3 coding DNA: TGTGCCAGCGGCTCCGGGTTGGGGGCCTACGAGCAGTACTTC. As protein: CASGSGLGAYEQYF.

The genes are TRBV4-1 and TRBJ1-1; unclear D gene. Germline V CDR1 and CDR2: MGHRA, YSYEKL. The CDR3 sequence is 16 residues long. The germline V and J ends were trimmed by 0 bases and 5 bases, with 16 bases remaining between them. The CDR3 sequence: CASSQEWRARRTEAFF. As DNA, the CDR3 is TGCGCCAGCAGCCAAGAGTGGAGGGCCCGGCGGACTGAAGCTTTCTTT.

Details on this clone: Within the sample, other DNA sequences also encode this same CDR3. This chain uses TRBV9 with TRBJ2-2; D is undetermined. V shed 0 bases and J shed 4 bases, with 4 bases lying between them. CDR1 and CDR2 from the germline V gene are SGDLS and YYNGEE. CDR3 length equals 13 residues. The CDR3 DNA sequence: TGTGCCAGCAGCGTAGTGAGCACCGGGGAGCTGTTTTTT. As protein: CASSVVSTGELFF.

The chain recombines TRBV2 with TRBJ2-7; D is possibly TRBD1 (6 bases). The CDR3 sequence is 13 residues long. Trimming shortened V by 6 bases and J by 0 bases, and 9 bases separated the two germline ends. Germline V CDR1 and CDR2: SNHLY, FYNNEI. CDR3 amino acids: CASRWTVSYEQYF. The CDR3 region has the DNA TGTGCCAGCAGATGGACAGTCTCCTACGAGCAGTACTTC.

CDR3 DNA sequence: TGTGCCACCAGCGCTAGCGTTCGCACTTCCTACGAGCAGTACTTC. This encodes CATSASVRTSYEQYF. The V gene is TRBV6-1, the J gene TRBJ2-7; the D gene is possibly TRBD2 (6 bases). CDR1 MNHNS and CDR2 SASEGT come from the germline V gene. This CDR3 comprises 15 residues. Trimming left V 10 bases short and J 1 base short, with 20 bases between.

The DNA for the CDR3 is TGTGCCAGCAGCCCGCGGACAGGCTCTGGGGCCAACGTCCTGACTTTC. Translated: CASSPRTGSGANVLTF. The chain employs TRBV7-9 and TRBJ2-6, with 7 bases aligning to TRBD1. This CDR3 has 16 amino acids. Germline loops: CDR1 SEHNR, CDR2 FQNEAQ (reference sequence). J was trimmed by 0 bases and V by 5 bases; bases with no gene match: 4.

The chain has TRBV30 and TRBJ2-2, with TRBD1 matching 12 bases. Losses at the gene ends were 6 bases for V and 7 bases for J; bases not matched to a gene: 6. This CDR3 has 14 amino acids. The V gene's germline CDR1 is GTSNPN and CDR2 SVGIG (reference sequence). The CDR3 coding sequence is TGTGCCTGCACAGGGACAGGGGGCGGCGGGGAGCTGTTTTTT. It encodes CACTGTGGGGELFF.

This sequence joins TRBV5-4 and TRBJ2-3; perhaps TRBD1 as D (6 bases). Deletions cut 3 bases from V and 4 bases from J, with 12 bases between. Germline CDR1 reads SGHNT; CDR2 reads YYREEE (reference sequence). CDR3 length: 14 residues. The CDR3 spells CASSSPTGSDTQYF. CDR3 coding DNA: TGTGCCAGCAGCTCCCCAACAGGGTCAGATACGCAGTATTTT.